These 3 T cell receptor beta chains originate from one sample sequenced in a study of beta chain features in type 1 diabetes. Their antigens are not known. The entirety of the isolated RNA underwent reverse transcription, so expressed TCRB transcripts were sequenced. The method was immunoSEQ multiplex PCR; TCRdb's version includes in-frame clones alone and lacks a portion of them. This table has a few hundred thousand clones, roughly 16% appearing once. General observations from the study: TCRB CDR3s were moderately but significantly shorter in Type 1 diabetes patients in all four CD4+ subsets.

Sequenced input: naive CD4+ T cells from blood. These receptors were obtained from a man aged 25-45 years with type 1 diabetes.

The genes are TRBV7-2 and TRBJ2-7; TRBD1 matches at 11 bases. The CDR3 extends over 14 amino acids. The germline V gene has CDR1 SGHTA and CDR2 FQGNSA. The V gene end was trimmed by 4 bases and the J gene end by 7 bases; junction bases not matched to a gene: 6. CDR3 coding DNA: TGTGCCAGCAGCTCCCGGACAGGGGGCGGAGAGCAGTACTTC. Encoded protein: CASSSRTGGGEQYF.

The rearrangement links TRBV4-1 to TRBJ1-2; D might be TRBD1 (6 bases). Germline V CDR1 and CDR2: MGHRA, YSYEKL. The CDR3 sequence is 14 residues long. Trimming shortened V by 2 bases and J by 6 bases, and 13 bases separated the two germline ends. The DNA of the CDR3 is TGCGCCAGCAGCCAACCAGACAGGTTACATGGCTACACCTTC. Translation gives CASSQPDRLHGYTF.

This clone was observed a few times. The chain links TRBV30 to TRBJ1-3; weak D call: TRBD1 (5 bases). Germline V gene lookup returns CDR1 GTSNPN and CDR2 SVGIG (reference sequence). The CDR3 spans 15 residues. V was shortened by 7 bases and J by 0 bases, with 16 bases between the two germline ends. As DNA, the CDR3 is TGTGCCTACACCTGGAGGCAGGGCTCTGGAAACACCATATATTTT. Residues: CAYTWRQGSGNTIYF.